This T cell receptor beta chain was obtained from a study of blood T cell repertoires in COVID-19. Turning to the study itself: Collection of acute and convalescent COVID-19 samples took place in the United States, Italy and Spain. From T cells, B-cell-depleted T cells, or PBMCs came the material, which was cDNA or gDNA.

As originally analysed: Reference gene primer amplification yielded estimated nucleated cell counts. Here immunoSEQ multiplex PCR was the method, and the copy in TCRdb shows in-frame clones only, minus some. The V and J calls and clone size come from that table; D and trimming were worked out from the DNA. The sample shows around 94,000 clones, around 90% of them seen only once. The clonotype comes from a man aged 18-30 years with acute or convalescent COVID-19. The material sequenced was peripheral blood.

This CDR3 is CASSYSPDSPVNYGYTF. The CDR3 DNA follows: TGTGCCAGCAGTTACTCTCCGGACAGTCCAGTCAACTATGGCTACACCTTC. The gene calls are TRBV6-2 or TRBV6-3 and TRBJ1-2; D might be TRBD1 (6 bases). The CDR3 length is 17 residues. Germline V gives CDR1 MNHEY, CDR2 SVGEGT. With 0 bases removed from V and 2 bases from J, the gap between germline ends came to 16 bases.